The TCR beta chain described here comes from a study of identical twins. Only a few counts were recorded for this clonotype. The antigen is not known. Trimming at V came to 6 bases and at J to 5 bases, leaving 13 bases not matched to a gene. The CDR3 is 16 amino acids. TCRdb analysed the 5' RACE reads with MiXCR anew, one entry per CDR3 protein. The table shows about 470,000 distinct CDR3 sequences, with about 24% occurring only once. Study-level points and caveats: Weaker excess sharing between twins was seen in beta out-of-frame sequences.

This sample was shared with a second study, whose subject was T cells expressing NK-cell markers.

The specimen was CD4+ T cells sorted from blood. This chain connects TRBV12-3 or TRBV12-4 to TRBJ2-5, with TRBD2 matching 9 bases. The receptor was derived from a woman aged 18-29 years in good health. CDR3 in DNA: TGTGCCAGCAGCGCCTGGTTAGCGGGAGCTGGGGAGACCCAGTACTTC. This codes for CASSAWLAGAGETQYF.